This entry lists 26 T cell receptor beta chains sequenced from one sample in a study of response to subunit inactivated influenza vaccine. From the RT-PCR reads, TCRdb called clonotypes with MiXCR, one entry per CDR3 protein. The sample contains about 800,000 distinct CDR3 sequences, approximately 21% of which appear only once. This sample comprised PBMCs from blood, obtained roughly 5 days after vaccination. Receptors were obtained from a man aged 50-60 years who received an inactivated influenza vaccine.

This clonotype was picked up many times. The V and J genes are TRBV7-2 and TRBJ2-1; possible D gene TRBD2, 6 bases. CDR1 is SGHTA and CDR2 is FQGNSA in the germline V gene. The CDR3 extends over 13 amino acids. V lost 5 bases and J lost 8, with 13 bases in between. In nucleotides, the CDR3 is TGTGCCAGCAGCCCCCGCTCGGGGGATGAGCAGTTCTTC. This codes for CASSPRSGDEQFF.

The genes are TRBV12-3 or TRBV12-4 and TRBJ1-2; D may be TRBD1 (6 bases). The CDR3 extends over 13 amino acids. Trimming removed 7 bases at V and 10 bases at J, with 19 bases between. The CDR3 region is CASNHRDIAPYTF. As DNA, the CDR3 is TGTGCCAGCAACCACCGGGACATCGCGCCCTACACCTTC.

The chain joins TRBV29-1 to TRBJ2-6; TRBD1 matches 8 bases. The CDR3 extends over 20 amino acids. Germline lookup yields CDR1 SQVTM and CDR2 ANQGSEA. V lost 3 bases, J lost 0 bases, and 16 bases stayed unmatched. CDR3 bases: TGCAGCGTTGACGATGCCGATCCGACAGGGGCCAGCTCTGGGGCCAACGTCCTGACTTTC. It specifies CSVDDADPTGASSGANVLTF.

The sample holds a few counts of this clonotype. This chain links TRBV29-1 with TRBJ2-7, with 15 bases that match TRBD2. CDR1 and CDR2 from the germline V gene are SQVTM and ANQGSEA. The CDR3 runs to 15 residues. Losses at the gene ends were 3 bases for V and 1 base for J; bases not matched to a gene: 1. The CDR3: CSVDGLAGGSYEQYF. The CDR3 DNA is TGCAGCGTTGACGGACTAGCGGGAGGGTCCTACGAGCAGTACTTC.

This clonotype was counted once. The rearrangement links TRBV30 to TRBJ1-1; D remains unclear. V was trimmed by 0 bases and J by 3 bases, leaving 11 bases between them. Germline V CDR1 and CDR2: GTSNPN, SVGIG (reference sequence). The length of the CDR3 is 14 residues. The chain's CDR3 is CAWSVLPGYTEAFF. In DNA, the CDR3 is TGTGCCTGGAGTGTACTCCCTGGATACACTGAAGCTTTCTTT. Together with reference TRBV30 and TRBJ1-1, the CDR3 gives the full variable domain: SQTIHQWPATLVQPVGSPLSLECTVEGTSNPNLYWYRQAAGRGLQLLFYSVGIGQISSEVPQNLSASRPQDRQFILSSKKLLLSDSGFYLCAWSVLPGYTEAFFGQGTRLTVV.

The CDR3 is CASSRDLQGVSNEQFF. The CDR3 region has the DNA TGTGCCAGCAGCCGGGACCTGCAGGGGGTATCCAATGAGCAGTTCTTC. The J gene is TRBJ2-1, the V gene TRBV4-2, with TRBD1 matching 7 bases. CDR1 LGHNA and CDR2 YNFKEQ come from the germline V gene. The CDR3 runs 16 residues. V was pared by 4 bases and J by 6 bases, with 12 bases of the junction left unmatched.

The V call is TRBV7-7, the J call TRBJ2-3; 14 bases line up with TRBD2. Germline CDR1 and CDR2: SSHAT and FNYEAQ (reference sequence). The V gene end was trimmed by 5 bases and the J gene end by 11 bases; junction bases not matched to a gene: 9. This CDR3 is built from 15 residues. In nucleotides, the CDR3 is TGTGCCAGCAGCCCGACGCCGGGACTAGCGGGAGAGCAGTATTTT. It is translated as CASSPTPGLAGEQYF.

The table lists this clonotype with many counts. The rearrangement uses TRBV2 and TRBJ1-4; D is ambiguous. This CDR3 contains 17 residues. Germline CDR1 SNHLY, CDR2 FYNNEI. V lost 7 bases and J 0 bases, leaving 18 bases between the germline ends. In DNA, the CDR3 is TGTGCCAGCAAGCCCCCCGCCAGCGAGACAACTAATGAAAAACTGTTTTTT. It codes for CASKPPASETTNEKLFF.

The chain is built from TRBV5-1 and TRBJ1-2, with TRBD1 identical over 12 bases. Looked up from germline, CDR1 is SGHRS and CDR2 is YFSETQ. The CDR3 loop spans 15 amino acids. Trimming cost V 4 bases and J 7 bases; bases outside gene matches: 8. As DNA, the CDR3 is TGCGCCAGCAGCCCCGGGACAGGGGGCGCGGGTGGCTACACCTTC. It translates to CASSPGTGGAGGYTF.

This clonotype was counted only a few times. The chain joins TRBV24-1 to TRBJ2-2, with D perhaps matching TRBD1 (6 bases). The CDR3 is 13 residues long. Germline CDR1 KGHDR, CDR2 SFDVKD. Trimming cost V 8 bases and J 7 bases, with 13 bases left between them. In nucleotides, the CDR3 is TGTGCCACCAAGGGACACTCCAACGGGGAGCTGTTTTTT. Its protein product is CATKGHSNGELFF.

This clonotype occurred many times. The chain couples TRBV12-3 or TRBV12-4 to TRBJ1-1; the D gene is possibly TRBD1 (5 bases). The CDR3 extends over 17 amino acids. Trimming stripped 6 bases from V and 1 base from J, with 21 bases between. The CDR3 coding sequence is TGTGCCAGCAGCCCTAATATTGCCCGTGGGGGGAACACTGAAGCTTTCTTT. It encodes CASSPNIARGGNTEAFF.

This clonotype came up a few times. The chain is built from TRBV6-5 and TRBJ2-5; 9 positions agree with TRBD1. V shed 0 bases, J shed 2 bases, and the junction held 10 bases outside the gene matches. Germline V gene lookup returns CDR1 MNHEY and CDR2 SVGAGI. This CDR3 is built from 18 residues. CDR3: CASSYSRPGQGLQETQYF. The CDR3 nucleotides read TGTGCCAGCAGTTACTCCCGACCGGGACAGGGCCTACAAGAGACCCAGTACTTC.

The V and J genes are TRBV7-2 and TRBJ1-2; D call uncertain. The V gene lost 4 bases and the J gene lost 6 bases, with 24 bases spanning the gap. Germline V gene data show CDR1 as SGHTA and CDR2 as FQGNSA. The CDR3 is 17 residues long. CDR3 nucleotides: TGTGCCAGCAGCTCGGCCGACCGATATAGGATACATAATGGCTACACCTTC. Translating gives CASSSADRYRIHNGYTF. The complete variable domain, with remaining parts taken from reference TRBV7-2 and TRBJ1-2, reads GAGVSQSPSNKVTEKGKDVELRCDPISGHTALYWYRQSLGQGLEFLIYFQGNSAPDKSGLPSDRFSAERTGGSVSTLTIQRTQQEDSAVYLCASSSADRYRIHNGYTFGSGTRLTVV.

The gene calls are TRBV4-3 and TRBJ2-3; maybe TRBD2 (5 bases). The V end lost 0 bases, the J end lost 4 bases, and 17 bases lay between the germline ends. The V gene's germline CDR1 is LGHNA and CDR2 YSLEER. The CDR3 totals 17 residues. DNA for the CDR3: TGCGCCAGCAGCCAAGAGCTTACTCCTCCGAGGGCAGATACGCAGTATTTT. It specifies CASSQELTPPRADTQYF.

The V gene is TRBV6-1, the J gene TRBJ1-2, with D possibly TRBD1 on 5 matching bases. V lost 3 bases, J lost 1 base, and 12 bases lay in between. CDR1 and CDR2 (germline): MNHNS, SASEGT. The CDR3 covers 15 residues. The CDR3 spells CASSDMGQNNYGYTF. CDR3 nucleotide sequence: TGTGCCAGCAGTGATATGGGGCAGAATAACTATGGCTACACCTTC.

This chain links TRBV29-1 with TRBJ2-7, with D maybe TRBD1 (5 bases). Germline CDR1 is SQVTM and CDR2 is ANQGSEA. The CDR3 is 15 amino acids. The V end was cut by 4 bases, the J end by 5 bases, with 21 bases between. This chain's CDR3 is CSVGTWGRANHEQYF. CDR3 DNA sequence: TGCAGCGTTGGGACATGGGGCCGTGCTAACCACGAGCAGTACTTC.

This clonotype was observed a few times. The gene calls are TRBV20-1 and TRBJ2-2; maybe TRBD2 (6 bases). The CDR3 spans 16 residues. Trimming stripped 0 bases from V and 1 base from J, with 12 bases between. Germline V gives CDR1 DFQATT, CDR2 SNEGSKA (reference sequence). Here the CDR3 reads CSAREGTARNTGELFF. CDR3 DNA sequence: TGCAGTGCTAGAGAAGGGACTGCGCGGAACACCGGGGAGCTGTTTTTT.

The V call is TRBV20-1, the J call TRBJ2-3, with D perhaps TRBD1 or TRBD2 (5 bases each). This CDR3 is built from 14 residues. Trimming removed 4 bases from V and 0 bases from J, with 11 bases in between. The germline CDR1 and CDR2 sequences are DFQATT and SNEGSKA (reference sequence). CDR3 bases: TGCAGTGCTACGTTTGAGGGGAGCACAGATACGCAGTATTTT. Protein: CSATFEGSTDTQYF.

V and J are TRBV18 and TRBJ2-3, with 12 nucleotides matching TRBD2. Germline V gene sequence: CDR1 KGHSH, CDR2 LQKENI. Trimming removed 1 base from V and 0 bases from J; junction bases left unmatched: 8. The CDR3 is 19 residues long. The CDR3: CASSPRTSGIVPSTDTQYF. The CDR3 DNA reads as TGTGCCAGCTCACCACGGACTAGCGGGATCGTCCCTAGCACAGATACGCAGTATTTT. The complete variable domain, with remaining parts taken from reference TRBV18 and TRBJ2-3, reads NAGVMQNPRHLVRRRGQEARLRCSPMKGHSHVYWYRQLPEEGLKFMVYLQKENIIDESGMPKERFSAEFPKEGPSILRIQQVVRGDSAAYFCASSPRTSGIVPSTDTQYFGPGTRLTVL.

This clonotype showed up just a few times. The genes are TRBV6-5 and TRBJ1-1, with unresolved D. Looked up from germline, CDR1 is MNHEY and CDR2 is SVGAGI. This CDR3 comprises 14 residues. V was clipped by 4 bases and J by 0 bases, with 9 bases between them. The DNA for the CDR3 is TGTGCCAGCAGTTCCCGGGCCCTGAACACTGAAGCTTTCTTT. This codes for CASSSRALNTEAFF.

This clonotype was seen a few times. CDR3 sequence: CAISESLASGDEQFF. In DNA form, the CDR3 reads TGTGCCATCAGTGAGTCGCTGGCTAGCGGCGATGAGCAGTTCTTC. The J gene is TRBJ2-1, the V gene TRBV10-3, with TRBD2 matching 7 bases. This CDR3 spans 15 amino acids. Germline V lookup: CDR1 ENHRY, CDR2 SYGVKD. The ends lost 0 bases at V and 8 bases at J; junction bases unmatched: 7.

The chain uses TRBV4-3 and TRBJ2-7, with 7 bases matching TRBD2. This CDR3 contains 15 residues. Trimming removed 3 bases from V and 3 bases from J; junction bases left unmatched: 8. In germline, CDR1 is LGHNA, CDR2 YSLEER. CDR3 sequence: CASSQASGTNYEQYF. The CDR3 nucleotides are TGCGCCAGCAGCCAGGCCTCCGGGACTAACTACGAGCAGTACTTC.

This clonotype was detected a few times. This sequence joins TRBV24-1 and TRBJ2-1; 7 bases are a match to TRBD2. The CDR3 covers 16 residues. The germline CDR1 and CDR2 sequences are KGHDR and SFDVKD. V trimming: 4 bases; J trimming: 4 bases; junction bases outside the gene matches: 9. CDR3 sequence reads: CATSEPTPRGYNEQFF. DNA of the CDR3: TGTGCCACCAGTGAACCGACCCCGCGGGGGTACAATGAGCAGTTCTTC.

A few counts support this clonotype. The chain employs TRBV7-9 and TRBJ2-2, with D possibly matching TRBD1 (5 bases). In germline, CDR1 is SEHNR, CDR2 FQNEAQ (reference sequence). V lost 3 bases and J 6 bases, leaving 17 bases between the germline ends. The CDR3 has 16 residues. The CDR3: CASSFRRAGQPGELFF. As DNA, the CDR3 is TGTGCCAGCAGCTTCCGCCGGGCAGGGCAACCCGGGGAGCTGTTTTTT.

There are a few counts of this clonotype. The V call is TRBV5-1, the J call TRBJ2-7, with TRBD2 as a possible D gene (5 bases). The CDR3 consists of 13 residues. Trimming stripped 3 bases from V and 5 bases from J, with 12 bases between. Germline CDR1 and CDR2: SGHRS and YFSETQ. CDR3 residues: CASSSTPGDEQYF. In DNA form, the CDR3 reads TGCGCCAGCAGCTCTACCCCCGGGGACGAGCAGTACTTC.

The chain links TRBV29-1 to TRBJ2-7; TRBD1 matches at 9 bases. V was clipped by 0 bases and J by 3 bases; unmatched bases: 0. The CDR3 loop spans 13 amino acids. Germline CDR1 is SQVTM and CDR2 is ANQGSEA. CDR3 nucleotides: TGCAGCGTTGAAGAGGGACAGGGCTACGAGCAGTACTTC. Translating it yields CSVEEGQGYEQYF.